The sequence of this T cell receptor (beta chain) was determined in a study of T-cell memory formation after mild COVID-19. Whole-study findings and limits: Those CD4+ clones that contracted were mainly in CM and EM (CD8+ ones in EMRA). Certain responding clones were present in pre-infection memory, suggesting participation of cross-reactive memory.

The V gene end was trimmed by 2 bases and the J gene end by 6 bases; junction bases not matched to a gene: 5. The CDR3 has 14 residues. Germline V gene sequence: CDR1 SQVTM, CDR2 ANQGSEA. This clonotype was detected ten times or more. What it binds is not known. TCRdb fed the 5' RACE reads into MiXCR, producing one record per CDR3 protein. The sample lists roughly 110,000 distinct CDR3 sequences; roughly 20% were seen once. The receptor was derived from a man between 18 and 29 years old who had mild COVID-19 (a few samples of this study predate the infection). Cell type and time point are not known. The sequencing input was PBMCs or a T cell subset sorted from them (not recorded which). The chain combines TRBV29-1 with TRBJ2-3, with 10 nucleotides matching TRBD1. CDR3 nucleotides: TGCAGCGTTGAATTAGAGGACAGGGGGGATACGCAGTATTTT. Its translation is CSVELEDRGDTQYF.